A selection of T cell receptor beta chains follows, all from one sample in a study of T cell changes during pregnancy in multiple sclerosis. Using immunoSEQ multiplex PCR, the repertoire was profiled, and TCRdb retains in-frame clones only, with some absent. The sample gives under 95,000 clones, about 89% of which show up once; approximately 0.44% is in the top ten. Sequenced here: CD4+ T cells from peripheral blood mononuclear cells, sampled before pregnancy. The receptors shown here come from a female donor with multiple sclerosis, enrolled in a pregnancy study. Each CDR3 is given with its conserved first and last residue. D genes are given only for firm matches. A clone size is listed for some rows: how often the clone was seen (once, few, many), or a class if it is expanded.

>TRBV2|.|TRBJ2-7|.
CASSPARGGAYEQYF
TGTGCCAGCAGCCCTGCGAGGGGGGGGGCCTACGAGCAGTACTTC
>TRBV28|TRBD1|TRBJ1-1|once
CASTKRGTGGTEAFF
TGTGCCAGCACCAAGAGGGGGACAGGGGGCACTGAAGCTTTCTTT
>TRBV9|TRBD2|TRBJ2-1|.
CASSVDGREEYNEQFF
TGTGCCAGCAGCGTAGATGGGCGGGAGGAGTACAATGAGCAGTTCTTC
>TRBV5-6|.|TRBJ1-1|.
CASSLTGTQNTEAFF
TGTGCCAGCAGCTTAACCGGGACACAGAACACTGAAGCTTTCTTT
>TRBV9|TRBD2|TRBJ2-1|.
CASSVLAGGREQFF
TGTGCCAGCAGCGTCCTAGCGGGAGGCCGAGAGCAGTTCTTC
>TRBV5-1|TRBD1|TRBJ2-4|.
CASSLGGTEGNIQYF
TGCGCCAGCAGCTTGGGTGGGACAGAAGGGAACATTCAGTACTTC
>TRBV30|.|TRBJ1-5|.
CAWSNGGAPQHF
TGTGCCTGGAGCAATGGTGGAGCCCCCCAGCATTTT
>TRBV7-3|.|TRBJ2-3|.
CASSFDLADTQYF
TGTGCCAGCAGCTTCGACTTGGCAGATACGCAGTATTTT
>TRBV5-1|.|TRBJ1-1|.
CASSSSAKTEAFF
TGCGCCAGCAGCTCCTCCGCTAAAACTGAAGCTTTCTTT
>TRBV7-9|TRBD2|TRBJ2-2|.
CASSLTAGITGELFF
TGTGCCAGCAGCTTAACAGCGGGGATCACCGGGGAGCTGTTTTTT
>TRBV5-1|TRBD2|TRBJ2-3|.
CASSLPLAGGPIDTQYF
TGCGCCAGCAGCTTGCCCTTAGCGGGAGGGCCGATAGATACGCAGTATTTT
>TRBV7-9|.|TRBJ1-1|.
CASSPGVSAEAFF
TGTGCCAGCAGCCCCGGGGTGTCGGCTGAAGCTTTCTTT
>TRBV7-9|.|TRBJ1-5|.
CASSLTGNQPQHF
TGTGCCAGCAGCTTAACGGGAAATCAGCCCCAGCATTTT
>TRBV6-5|TRBD1|TRBJ2-4|.
CASRGTVARNIQYF
TGTGCCAGCAGGGGGACAGTGGCACGAAACATTCAGTACTTC
>TRBV29-1|.|TRBJ2-2|.
CSVSGPPGELFF
TGCAGCGTTTCAGGTCCACCCGGGGAGCTGTTTTTT
>TRBV5-1|.|TRBJ2-1|.
CASSLGAGRNNEQFF
TGCGCCAGCAGCTTGGGTGCCGGGAGAAACAATGAGCAGTTCTTC
>TRBV9|TRBD1|TRBJ1-3|.
CASSATGGISGNTIYF
TGTGCCAGCAGTGCGACAGGGGGGATCTCTGGAAACACCATATATTTT
>TRBV28|TRBD1|TRBJ2-1|once
CASSLGWGQNTSSYNEQFF
TGTGCCAGCAGTTTGGGATGGGGACAGAACACGAGCTCCTACAATGAGCAGTTCTTC
>TRBV6-1|.|TRBJ1-6|once
CASTNSEGDLNF
TGTGCCAGCACTAATTCAGAGGGGGACCTGAACTTT
>TRBV15|TRBD2|TRBJ2-1|.
CATSRDIGTRANEQFF
TGTGCCACCAGCAGAGATATAGGGACTAGAGCCAATGAGCAGTTCTTC
>TRBV7-3|.|TRBJ1-1|.
CASSSQGANTEAFF
TGTGCCAGCAGCTCCCAAGGGGCGAACACTGAAGCTTTCTTT
>TRBV5-6|.|TRBJ2-3|.
CASSFKTAAGDTQYF
TGTGCCAGCAGCTTTAAAACGGCGGCGGGAGATACGCAGTATTTT
>TRBV14|TRBD1|TRBJ1-2|once
CASSQQGAGGYTF
TGTGCCAGCAGTCAACAGGGGGCAGGGGGCTACACCTTC
>TRBV18|TRBD1|TRBJ1-5|.
CASSPSRTGRSNQPQHF
TGTGCCAGCTCACCAAGCCGGACAGGGAGAAGCAATCAGCCCCAGCATTTT
>TRBV13|TRBD2|TRBJ2-3|.
CASSFYSSGRTDTQYF
TGTGCCAGCAGCTTTTATTCTAGCGGCCGCACAGATACGCAGTATTTT
>TRBV7-8|.|TRBJ1-2|.
CASSLGANYGYTF
TGTGCCAGCAGCTTAGGGGCAAACTATGGCTACACCTTC
>TRBV14|TRBD1|TRBJ1-2|.
CASSVRTGWNYGYTF
TGTGCCAGCAGCGTCCGGACAGGGTGGAACTATGGCTACACCTTC
>TRBV19|TRBD2|TRBJ2-7|.
CASSISGTYEQYF
TGTGCCAGTAGTATAAGCGGGACCTACGAGCAGTACTTC
>TRBV10-3|TRBD2|TRBJ2-7|.
CATSAGGLYEQYF
TGTGCCACCTCCGCGGGGGGACTCTACGAGCAGTACTTC
>TRBV6-5|TRBD2|TRBJ2-3|.
CASSIAGGLTDTQYF
TGTGCCAGCAGCATAGCGGGGGGTCTCACAGATACGCAGTATTTT
>TRBV9|TRBD1|TRBJ2-1|.
CASSAGTGMNNEQFF
TGTGCCAGCAGCGCCGGGACAGGGATGAACAATGAGCAGTTCTTC
>TRBV9|TRBD2|TRBJ2-3|.
CASSPKVIAGEDTQYF
TGTGCCAGCAGCCCTAAAGTGATAGCGGGAGAGGATACGCAGTATTTT
>TRBV13|TRBD2|TRBJ2-7|.
CASSLLAGYEQYF
TGTGCCAGCAGCTTACTAGCGGGGTACGAGCAGTACTTC
>TRBV7-3|.|TRBJ1-1|few
CASALGRGGSTEAFF
TGTGCCAGCGCTCTGGGCAGGGGCGGGAGCACTGAAGCTTTCTTT
>TRBV7-2|TRBD1|TRBJ1-2|once
CASSSHWTGGNYGYTF
TGTGCCAGCAGCTCCCATTGGACAGGGGGAAACTATGGCTACACCTTC
>TRBV9|TRBD2|TRBJ2-3|.
CASSVDQIAGLGDTQYF
TGTGCCAGCAGCGTAGACCAAATAGCGGGACTCGGAGATACGCAGTATTTT
>TRBV6-6|.|TRBJ1-1|.
CASIRPGGGGNTEAFF
TGTGCCAGCATCCGACCTGGGGGGGGTGGAAACACTGAAGCTTTCTTT
>TRBV14|.|TRBJ1-1|.
CASSQVYGNTEAFF
TGTGCCAGCAGCCAAGTCTACGGGAACACTGAAGCTTTCTTT
>TRBV7-2|.|TRBJ1-2|.
CASSPFESGYTF
TGTGCCAGCAGCCCCTTCGAGAGTGGCTACACCTTC
>TRBV11-2|TRBD1|TRBJ1-6|once
CASSLGTGQGHSPLHF
TGTGCCAGCAGCTTGGGTACGGGACAGGGGCACTCACCCCTCCACTTT
>TRBV6-5|TRBD2|TRBJ2-7|.
CASRLAGAYEQYF
TGTGCCAGCCGACTAGCGGGAGCTTACGAGCAGTACTTC
>TRBV9|TRBD1|TRBJ1-3|.
CASSVTQGADTIYF
TGTGCCAGCAGCGTGACACAGGGGGCCGACACCATATATTTT
>TRBV6-6|TRBD1|TRBJ1-2|.
CSATGGGPVFGYGYTF
TGTTCAGCCACAGGGGGAGGGCCGGTGTTCGGCTATGGCTACACCTTC
>TRBV28|.|TRBJ1-5|.
CASSLSGPQHF
TGTGCCAGCAGTTTATCGGGGCCCCAGCATTTT
>TRBV6-6|TRBD1|TRBJ1-6|.
CASRNRGNNSPLHF
TGTGCCAGCCGGAACAGGGGGAATAATTCACCCCTCCACTTT
>TRBV28|TRBD1|TRBJ2-1|.
CASSGATGGLYEQFF
TGTGCCAGCAGTGGCGCAACAGGGGGTTTATATGAGCAGTTCTTC
>TRBV5-1|TRBD2|TRBJ2-5|.
CASSPGLAGGGETQYF
TGCGCCAGCAGCCCGGGACTAGCGGGAGGAGGAGAGACCCAGTACTTC
>TRBV30|TRBD1|TRBJ1-2|.
CARTGDIYGYTF
TGTGCCAGGACAGGGGACATCTATGGCTACACCTTC
>TRBV18|TRBD1|TRBJ2-1|.
CASSFRDRALPEFF
TGTGCCAGCTCCTTCCGGGACAGAGCCTTGCCCGAGTTCTTC
>TRBV28|TRBD1|TRBJ2-7|.
CASSLLGGDRPYNF
TGTGCCAGCAGTTTATTAGGGGGCGACAGACCCTACAACTTC
>TRBV6-6|.|TRBJ1-5|.
CASSGTQGGRNQPQHF
TGTGCCAGCAGTGGAACGCAGGGCGGTCGCAATCAGCCCCAGCATTTT
>TRBV5-5|.|TRBJ2-1|once
CASRTQTSSLRSYNEQFF
TGTGCCAGCAGGACTCAAACTAGCTCCCTGAGGTCCTACAATGAGCAGTTCTTC
>TRBV9|.|TRBJ2-7|.
CASSVTGSGEQYF
TGTGCCAGCAGCGTAACCGGGTCGGGCGAGCAGTACTTC
>TRBV29-1|.|TRBJ1-1|.
CSLWTLVGTEAFF
TGCAGCCTTTGGACACTGGTCGGAACTGAAGCTTTCTTT
>TRBV7-8|TRBD1|TRBJ1-5|.
CASTGRPGQGNQPQHF
TGTGCCAGCACAGGGAGGCCAGGACAGGGCAATCAGCCCCAGCATTTT
>TRBV27|TRBD1|TRBJ2-7|.
CASAYRDRAFYEQYF
TGTGCCAGCGCATACCGGGACAGAGCCTTCTACGAGCAGTACTTC
>TRBV6-6|.|TRBJ2-5|.
CASSYLGQTQYF
TGTGCCAGCAGTTACCTGGGGCAGACCCAGTACTTC
>TRBV29-1|.|TRBJ1-1|.
CSVVVFGRGGTEAFF
TGCAGCGTTGTGGTGTTCGGCAGAGGTGGCACTGAAGCTTTCTTT
>TRBV5-6|.|TRBJ1-3|.
CASSLNRGLYGNTIYF
TGTGCCAGCAGCTTGAATCGGGGGTTGTATGGAAACACCATATATTTT
>TRBV4-2|TRBD1|TRBJ1-2|.
CASSQGTDRGYGYTF
TGTGCCAGCAGCCAGGGGACGGACAGGGGCTATGGCTACACCTTC